This entry lists 24 T cell receptor beta chains sequenced from one sample in a study of OX40 agonist ivuxolimab in advanced cancers. Using immunoSEQ multiplex PCR, the repertoire was profiled, and TCRdb retains in-frame clones only, with some absent. The data contain tens of thousands of clones, about nine tenths of them singletons. The sequencing here drew on CD4+ or CD8+ T cells sorted from blood, taken in a trial of the OX40 agonist ivuxolimab. These receptor sequences come from an adult with an advanced solid tumor such as melanoma, head and neck, liver or kidney cancer.

The chain employs TRBV28 and TRBJ2-3, with unresolved D. V lost 6 bases and J 1 base, leaving 14 bases between the germline ends. CDR1 is MDHEN and CDR2 is SYDVKM in the germline V gene. This CDR3 has 15 amino acids. The CDR3 nucleotides read TGTGCCAGCAGACCCGTCGTTCCCCGCACAGATACGCAGTATTTT. It codes for CASRPVVPRTDTQYF.

V is TRBV10-3 and J is TRBJ1-2; no clear D. The CDR3 loop spans 15 amino acids. Germline V gene lookup returns CDR1 ENHRY and CDR2 SYGVKD. V was clipped by 0 bases and J by 4 bases, with 12 bases between them. In DNA form, the CDR3 reads TGTGCCATCAGTGAGTCGAGCTTTGAGGGCTATGGCTACACCTTC. This sequence encodes CAISESSFEGYGYTF.

This chain joins TRBV28 and TRBJ1-2; the match to TRBD1 covers 7 bases. CDR1 is MDHEN and CDR2 is SYDVKM in the germline V gene. The trim removed 5 bases at V and 4 bases at J, leaving 7 bases unmatched. The CDR3 spans 14 residues. CDR3 amino acids: CASSPDRVGYGYTF. CDR3 nucleotides: TGTGCCAGCAGTCCCGACAGGGTTGGCTATGGCTACACCTTC.

The CDR3 spells CASSLYITSTDTQYF. In DNA, the CDR3 is TGTGCCAGCAGCTTATACATAACTAGCACAGATACGCAGTATTTT. V gene TRBV11-3 combines with J gene TRBJ2-3, with D uncertain. With 2 bases removed from V and 0 bases from J, the gap between germline ends came to 9 bases. Germline CDR1 SGHNT, CDR2 YENEEA. The CDR3 spans 15 residues.

J is TRBJ2-1 and V is TRBV7-3, with 10 bases lining up with TRBD2. From germline, CDR1 is SGHTA and CDR2 FQGTGA. After removal of 4 bases from V and 3 bases from J, the junction contained 3 bases not matched to a gene. CDR3 size: 15 residues. CDR3 amino acids: CASSSRLAGYNEQFF. The CDR3 bases are TGTGCCAGCAGCTCTCGACTAGCGGGCTACAATGAGCAGTTCTTC.

This sequence joins TRBV29-1 and TRBJ2-7; D ambiguous. The V end lost 6 bases, the J end lost 2 bases, and 17 bases lay between the germline ends. CDR1 and CDR2 (germline): SQVTM, ANQGSEA. The CDR3 runs 14 residues. CDR3 sequence: CSVRSSTGTYEQYF. The CDR3 bases are TGCAGCGTCCGGAGCTCTACGGGTACCTACGAGCAGTACTTC.

The CDR3 nucleotides read TGTGCCAGCGGAACTAGCGGGATGGGCAATGAGCAGTTCTTC. Translating gives CASGTSGMGNEQFF. V is TRBV28 and J is TRBJ2-1; 10 nucleotides line up with TRBD2. CDR3 size: 14 residues. V lost 8 bases to trimming and J lost 6 bases; unmatched junction nucleotides: 7. Germline V CDR1 and CDR2: MDHEN, SYDVKM.

The chain combines TRBV2 with TRBJ2-1; the match to TRBD2 covers 10 bases. The CDR3 is 17 amino acids. J lost 1 base, V lost 10 bases, and 13 bases had no gene match. Germline V CDR1 and CDR2: SNHLY, FYNNEI. The CDR3 is CAIISQREGRSYNEQFF. CDR3 nucleotides: TGTGCCATCATCTCCCAGCGGGAGGGCAGGTCCTACAATGAGCAGTTCTTC.

The rearrangement joins TRBV6-5 to TRBJ2-5, with unresolved D. The ends were cut back, 0 bases at V and 1 base at J, with 9 bases in the middle. Per the germline V gene, CDR1 is MNHEY and CDR2 is SVGAGI. The CDR3 loop spans 15 amino acids. DNA for the CDR3: TGTGCCAGCAGTTACTCGATGGGTGGCCAAGAGACCCAGTACTTC. Protein: CASSYSMGGQETQYF.

The V and J genes are TRBV2 and TRBJ2-5, with 11 bases matching TRBD2. CDR1 SNHLY and CDR2 FYNNEI come from the germline V gene. The CDR3 runs 15 residues. V dropped 4 bases and J dropped 2; count of bases not matched to a gene: 3. CDR3 sequence (DNA): TGTGCCAGCAGTGGGGCTAGCGGGAGGCAAGAGACCCAGTACTTC. As protein: CASSGASGRQETQYF.

In DNA form, the CDR3 reads TGTGCCAGCAGCTTGGAGCAGGAGGGCTTTGGCTACACCTTC. It encodes CASSLEQEGFGYTF. V usage is TRBV5-4 and J usage is TRBJ1-2; D gene ambiguous. The germline V gene encodes CDR1 SGHNT and CDR2 YYREEE (reference sequence). The CDR3 spans 14 residues. With 0 bases removed from V and 7 bases from J, the gap between germline ends came to 13 bases.

The chain carries TRBV6-5 and TRBJ2-3, with TRBD2 matching over 9 bases. Losses at the gene ends were 2 bases for V and 3 bases for J; bases not matched to a gene: 6. The CDR3 runs 16 residues. Germline-derived CDR1 and CDR2 are MNHEY and SVGAGI. This CDR3 is CASSYRREGLTDTQYF. In nucleotides, the CDR3 is TGTGCCAGCAGTTACAGGCGGGAGGGCCTAACAGATACGCAGTATTTT.

The V call is TRBV11-1, the J call TRBJ1-1; 10 bases line up with TRBD1. Trimming took 4 bases from V and 6 from J; bases not matched to a gene: 11. The germline V gene encodes CDR1 SGHAT and CDR2 FQDESV (reference sequence). The length of the CDR3 is 16 residues. This chain's CDR3 is CASSSPAGQGISEAFF. DNA for the CDR3: TGTGCCAGCAGCTCACCGGCGGGACAGGGGATTTCTGAAGCTTTCTTT.

This clone is a singleton in its sample. V is TRBV9 and J is TRBJ2-3; D not certain. The germline V and J ends were trimmed by 4 bases and 0 bases, with 27 bases remaining between them. The CDR3 has 20 residues. Germline lookup yields CDR1 SGDLS and CDR2 YYNGEE. The CDR3 sequence is CASSPQGFGSASYSTDTQYF. CDR3 nucleotide sequence: TGTGCCAGCAGCCCTCAAGGTTTTGGTTCCGCCTCCTACAGCACAGATACGCAGTATTTT.

The J gene is TRBJ1-1, the V gene TRBV28; D is undetermined. Germline values: CDR1 MDHEN, CDR2 SYDVKM. The length of the CDR3 is 12 residues. Trimming cost V 3 bases and J 0 bases, with 2 bases left between them. The DNA for the CDR3 is TGTGCCAGCAGTTTGGTGAACACTGAAGCTTTCTTT. Amino acids: CASSLVNTEAFF.

CDR3 sequence (DNA): TGCAGCGTTGGATCGGATAACTATGGCTACACCTTC. Amino acids: CSVGSDNYGYTF. This chain joins TRBV29-1 and TRBJ1-2; D unclear. Germline CDR1 SQVTM, CDR2 ANQGSEA. V was cut by 4 bases and J by 1 base, with 7 bases left in between. The CDR3 spans 12 residues.

This clone was counted once. In DNA form, the CDR3 reads TGCGCCAGCAGCTTGGGACTAGCAGACGGTAATCAAGAGACCCAGTACTTC. Residues: CASSLGLADGNQETQYF. The V call is TRBV5-1, the J call TRBJ2-5, with 7 bases aligning to TRBD2. Germline V gives CDR1 SGHRS, CDR2 YFSETQ. Trimming took 0 bases from V and 2 from J; bases not matched to a gene: 10. The CDR3 contains 17 residues.

V and J are TRBV9 and TRBJ2-1, with a tentative D call TRBD2 (7 bases). Germline V gene lookup returns CDR1 SGDLS and CDR2 YYNGEE. V dropped 3 bases and J dropped 5 bases, with 15 bases sitting between them. CDR3 length: 15 residues. CDR3 DNA: TGTGCCAGCAGCGCCTCAGGGAGGGGGGACAATGAGCAGTTCTTC. The encoded protein is CASSASGRGDNEQFF.

This chain connects TRBV9 to TRBJ2-5; 11 bases fit TRBD1. V lost 4 bases, J lost 2 bases, and 7 bases stayed unmatched. CDR1 and CDR2 from the germline V gene are SGDLS and YYNGEE. The CDR3 runs 16 residues. CDR3 in amino acids: CASSFGQGAPQETQYF. As DNA, the CDR3 is TGTGCCAGCAGCTTCGGACAGGGGGCCCCTCAAGAGACCCAGTACTTC.

The rearrangement joins TRBV5-6 to TRBJ2-1; D unresolved. V was trimmed by 4 bases and J by 4 bases, leaving 3 bases between them. Germline V gene data show CDR1 as SGHDT and CDR2 as YYEEEE. The CDR3 consists of 11 residues. For the CDR3, the DNA is TGTGCCAGCAGCGTTTACAATGAGCAGTTCTTC. Residues: CASSVYNEQFF.

This clone appeared once. CDR3 DNA: TGTGCCAGCAGTGAAGCGCGAGCGGGAGGGCCCTTGGGCCCAGATACGCAGTATTTT. Its protein is CASSEARAGGPLGPDTQYF. V usage is TRBV2 and J usage is TRBJ2-3, with TRBD2 matching 10 bases. The CDR3 sequence is 19 residues long. Losses at the gene ends were 0 bases for V and 4 bases for J; bases not matched to a gene: 13. Germline V gene data show CDR1 as SNHLY and CDR2 as FYNNEI.

The CDR3 nucleotides read TGTGCCAGCAGCTTGAGCCCCGGGACTACCTACAATGAGCAGTTCTTC. Translation gives CASSLSPGTTYNEQFF. The rearrangement links TRBV7-2 to TRBJ2-1; 7 bases match TRBD2. V lost 3 bases, J lost 2 bases, and 7 bases stayed unmatched. CDR1 is SGHTA and CDR2 is FQGNSA in the germline V gene. CDR3 length: 16 amino acids.

A few counts support this clone. The V call is TRBV9, the J call TRBJ2-2, with D unclear. With 1 base removed from V and 6 bases from J, the gap between germline ends came to 7 bases. Germline values: CDR1 SGDLS, CDR2 YYNGEE. CDR3 length: 13 amino acids. This CDR3 is CASSVRVSGELFF. CDR3 nucleotides: TGTGCCAGCAGCGTACGGGTCTCCGGGGAGCTGTTTTTT.

The chain employs TRBV5-4 and TRBJ2-7; 11 nucleotides agree with TRBD2. The CDR3 loop spans 14 amino acids. Unmatched junction bases numbered 4, after V lost 4 bases and J lost 4 bases. Germline CDR1 reads SGHNT; CDR2 reads YYREEE (reference sequence). The CDR3 loop reads CASSTTSGAYEQYF. The CDR3 DNA is TGTGCCAGCAGCACGACTAGCGGGGCTTACGAGCAGTACTTC.